The rows below give T cell receptor beta chains drawn from one sample of a study of identical twins. TCRdb re-called the 5' RACE reads with MiXCR, one entry per CDR3 protein. The top ten clones hold roughly 4% of a sample with 200,000 to 250,000 distinct CDR3 sequences, about 13% of them seen once. This sample also appeared in a second study, on yellow fever vaccine responses in identical twins.

The material sequenced was memory (CD45RO+) T cells sorted from blood. All receptors derive from a woman younger than 35 in good health. Each CDR3 is given with its conserved first and last residue. The D gene is left open where the match is weak. Some rows have no size entry. The others give once, few or many, or a class for an expanded clone.

clone_size	j_call	v_call	d_call	cdr3_aa	cdr3_nt
.	TRBJ1-5	TRBV7-6	.	CASSLGATGGNQPQHF	TGTGCCAGCAGCTTAGGGGCTACCGGGGGCAATCAGCCCCAGCATTTT
many	TRBJ2-3	TRBV29-1	TRBD1	CSGGQGDGTDTQYF	TGCAGCGGGGGACAGGGTGACGGCACAGATACGCAGTATTTT
many	TRBJ2-7	TRBV12-3/TRBV12-4	.	CASSFDTRDGEQYF	TGTGCCAGCAGTTTCGACACCAGGGACGGCGAGCAGTACTTC
.	TRBJ2-5	TRBV7-2	TRBD2	CASSRFARRGGQETQYF	TGTGCCAGCAGTCGATTCGCCCGCCGGGGGGGCCAAGAGACCCAGTACTTC
few	TRBJ2-7	TRBV7-2	.	CASSLPGEQYF	TGTGCCAGCAGCCTCCCGGGCGAGCAGTACTTC
few	TRBJ2-1	TRBV7-4	TRBD2	CASSLGASGPSPRDEQFF	TGTGCCAGCAGCTTAGGTGCTAGCGGCCCCTCCCCTAGGGATGAGCAGTTCTTC
many	TRBJ2-3	TRBV4-1	TRBD2	CASSQARAGGPTDTQYF	TGCGCCAGCAGCCAAGCGAGGGCGGGAGGGCCGACAGATACGCAGTATTTT
many	TRBJ2-7	TRBV7-8	TRBD2	CASSGRLAGVTEQYF	TGTGCCAGCAGCGGGCGACTAGCGGGAGTGACCGAGCAGTACTTC
many	TRBJ1-5	TRBV7-8	.	CASSLVLAVPDQPQHF	TGTGCCAGCAGCTTAGTGTTGGCGGTCCCAGATCAGCCCCAGCATTTT
.	TRBJ2-5	TRBV7-7	.	CASSLAGQGQETQYF	TGTGCTAGCAGCTTAGCGGGACAGGGCCAAGAGACCCAGTACTTC
many	TRBJ2-7	TRBV20-1	.	CSARLFSGQEYEQYF	TGCAGTGCTAGACTCTTTTCGGGACAAGAATACGAGCAGTACTTC
many	TRBJ2-1	TRBV5-1	.	CASSLTGEQFF	TGCGCCAGCAGCTTGACTGGAGAGCAGTTCTTC
.	TRBJ2-7	TRBV5-1	TRBD1	CASSSGQGAHEQYF	TGCGCCAGCAGCTCAGGACAGGGGGCTCACGAGCAGTACTTC
.	TRBJ2-5	TRBV5-4	TRBD2	CASSLLGLAGKETQYF	TGTGCCAGCAGCTTGTTAGGACTAGCGGGGAAAGAGACCCAGTACTTC
.	TRBJ2-5	TRBV5-1	TRBD2	CASSGPLRGDQETQYF	TGCGCCAGCAGCGGTCCCCTGCGGGGGGACCAAGAGACCCAGTACTTC
.	TRBJ2-6	TRBV7-6	.	CASRTGLSGANVLTF	TGTGCCAGCAGGACGGGCCTCTCTGGGGCCAACGTCCTGACTTTC
few	TRBJ2-1	TRBV5-1	TRBD1	CASSLVGGPTNYEQFF	TGCGCCAGCAGCTTAGTAGGGGGCCCTACGAACTATGAGCAGTTCTTC
many	TRBJ2-7	TRBV28	.	CASSLLGPREQYF	TGTGCCAGCAGTTTATTGGGACCGAGGGAGCAGTACTTC
many	TRBJ2-3	TRBV5-1	TRBD1	CASSLGTGFLSDTQYF	TGCGCCAGCAGCTTGGGGACAGGGTTCTTATCGGATACGCAGTATTTT
many	TRBJ2-7	TRBV11-2	TRBD2	CASSPGLAVSSEQYF	TGTGCCAGCAGCCCGGGACTAGCAGTTTCCAGCGAGCAGTACTTC
few	TRBJ2-3	TRBV4-3	TRBD2	CASSQGYSGATDTQYF	TGCGCCAGCAGCCAAGGATATAGCGGGGCCACAGATACGCAGTATTTT
few	TRBJ2-7	TRBV4-2	.	CASSQVTDSSYEQYF	TGTGCCAGCAGCCAAGTGACGGATAGCTCCTACGAGCAGTACTTC
few	TRBJ2-2	TRBV5-1	TRBD2	CASTPGLAGAGELFF	TGCGCCAGCACCCCAGGACTAGCGGGGGCCGGGGAGCTGTTTTTT
few	TRBJ2-3	TRBV28	.	CASSLPGQPTDTQYF	TGTGCCAGCAGTCTTCCTGGGCAGCCCACAGATACGCAGTATTTT
many	TRBJ1-1	TRBV5-1	.	CASSTQQGSTEAFF	TGCGCCAGCAGCACCCAACAGGGTAGCACTGAAGCTTTCTTT
many	TRBJ2-3	TRBV20-1	TRBD1	CSAPPWTGGTDTQYF	TGCAGTGCTCCCCCTTGGACAGGGGGCACAGATACGCAGTATTTT
.	TRBJ1-1	TRBV20-1	.	CSATFNGLGSEAFF	TGCAGTGCGACCTTTAATGGGTTAGGCAGTGAAGCTTTCTTT
.	TRBJ2-3	TRBV11-2	.	CASSLRLIDTQYF	TGTGCCAGCAGCTTGCGCTTGATTGATACGCAGTATTTT
many	TRBJ2-3	TRBV11-2	.	CASSRGPVGGGDTQYF	TGTGCCAGCAGCCGTGGTCCAGTGGGGGGAGGAGATACGCAGTATTTT
.	TRBJ2-4	TRBV28	.	CASSFRGSIQYF	TGTGCCAGCAGTTTCAGGGGTAGCATTCAGTACTTC
.	TRBJ2-4	TRBV3-1	.	CASSPGLGNIQYF	TGTGCCAGCTCTCCGGGACTTGGCAACATTCAGTACTTC
.	TRBJ2-1	TRBV18	.	CASSQSGLGEQFF	TGTGCCAGCTCACAAAGCGGGTTAGGGGAGCAGTTCTTC
.	TRBJ2-3	TRBV5-5	TRBD2	CTSSPAGGLNTDTQYF	TGTACCAGCAGCCCAGCGGGGGGGCTTAACACAGATACGCAGTATTTT
few	TRBJ2-3	TRBV5-6	TRBD1	CASSPNRGRVADTQYF	TGTGCCAGCAGCCCCAACAGGGGGCGCGTCGCAGATACGCAGTATTTT
.	TRBJ1-2	TRBV29-1	.	CSVASGRERDGYTF	TGCAGCGTCGCCTCAGGGAGAGAGAGGGATGGCTACACCTTC
few	TRBJ2-1	TRBV9	.	CASSVAPGADNEQFF	TGTGCCAGCAGCGTAGCCCCGGGAGCGGACAATGAGCAGTTCTTC
few	TRBJ2-2	TRBV5-1	TRBD1	CASSLVQGGNTGELFF	TGCGCCAGCAGCTTAGTACAGGGGGGGAACACCGGGGAGCTGTTTTTT
few	TRBJ2-2	TRBV4-2	TRBD2	CASSPSPERESGELFF	TGTGCCAGCAGCCCATCTCCCGAGCGGGAGTCCGGGGAGCTGTTTTTT
.	TRBJ2-5	TRBV20-1	TRBD2	CSAFKPGGPGETQYF	TGCAGTGCTTTCAAACCGGGGGGGCCTGGAGAGACCCAGTACTTC
.	TRBJ1-2	TRBV5-5	.	CASSLRAAENYGYTF	TGTGCCAGCAGCTTGAGGGCAGCTGAAAACTATGGCTACACCTTC
few	TRBJ1-5	TRBV30	.	CAWRAAGEYQPQHF	TGTGCCTGGAGGGCAGCCGGGGAATATCAGCCCCAGCATTTT
.	TRBJ2-1	TRBV5-4	TRBD2	CASSFTSGSYNEQFF	TGTGCCAGCAGCTTTACTAGCGGGTCCTACAATGAGCAGTTCTTC
.	TRBJ2-7	TRBV5-1	.	CASSTEVSYEQYF	TGCGCCAGCAGCACGGAAGTCTCCTACGAGCAGTACTTC
.	TRBJ2-5	TRBV5-1	TRBD2	CASSGGREGETRYF	TGCGCCAGCAGCGGAGGACGGGAGGGGGAGACCCGGTACTTC
few	TRBJ2-5	TRBV6-2/TRBV6-3	TRBD2	CASRTWVAGQETQYF	TGTGCCAGCAGGACGTGGGTAGCGGGACAAGAGACCCAGTACTTC
.	TRBJ2-3	TRBV29-1	.	CSVEGQGADTQYF	TGCAGCGTTGAAGGGCAGGGTGCTGATACGCAGTATTTT
.	TRBJ2-1	TRBV5-1	.	CASSSEGSTYNEQFF	TGCGCCAGCAGTTCGGAGGGGAGCACTTACAATGAGCAGTTCTTC
many	TRBJ2-7	TRBV7-2	TRBD1	CASSLAGQGGTEQYF	TGTGCCAGCAGCTTAGCGGGACAGGGGGGAACCGAGCAGTACTTC
few	TRBJ2-2	TRBV12-3/TRBV12-4	TRBD1	CASSLIRGHTGELFF	TGTGCCAGCAGTTTGATCAGGGGGCACACCGGGGAGCTGTTTTTT
few	TRBJ1-3	TRBV25-1	.	CASSQARTGNTIYF	TGTGCCAGCTCTCAAGCCAGGACTGGAAACACCATATATTTT
.	TRBJ2-2	TRBV20-1	.	CSALIRGKGGTGELFF	TGCAGTGCCCTCATCCGAGGGAAGGGGGGCACCGGGGAGCTGTTTTTT
many	TRBJ2-1	TRBV4-1	TRBD2	CASSQLGTSGSAYNEQFF	TGCGCCAGCAGCCAACTCGGGACTAGCGGGTCCGCATACAATGAGCAGTTCTTC
few	TRBJ2-1	TRBV4-3	.	CASSQDRLENYNEQFF	TGCGCCAGCAGCCAAGATCGTCTAGAGAACTACAATGAGCAGTTCTTC